This TCR beta chain was sequenced in a study of cytomegalovirus exposure and HLA in healthy donors. Regarding the study as a whole: The classifier was said to identify cytomegalovirus status with high specificity and sensitivity. Subsequent analysis revealed that first-cohort TCR clusters tended to co-occur in the 130 or so validation repertoires. In vitro data verified a few CMV-associated chains as specific for CMV antigens.

The protocol was immunoSEQ multiplex PCR, while the TCRdb copy is restricted to in-frame clones and leaves out a portion. This sample yields about 65,000 clones, of which 85% to 95% are seen a single time; approximately 4.5% belongs to the top ten. Per germline, CDR1 ENHRY and CDR2 SYGVKD. V was clipped by 8 bases and J by 3 bases, with 8 bases between them. CDR3 length: 11 residues. In regard to this clone: No antigen is known for it.

This sequence was found in a man between 18 and 35 years old in good health and CMV-seropositive. Sequencing was carried out using PBMCs. The chain joins TRBV10-3 to TRBJ2-7; unclear D gene. The DNA for the CDR3 is TGTGCCATCCGTGCAGGCTACGAGCAGTACTTC. Its protein product is CAIRAGYEQYF.